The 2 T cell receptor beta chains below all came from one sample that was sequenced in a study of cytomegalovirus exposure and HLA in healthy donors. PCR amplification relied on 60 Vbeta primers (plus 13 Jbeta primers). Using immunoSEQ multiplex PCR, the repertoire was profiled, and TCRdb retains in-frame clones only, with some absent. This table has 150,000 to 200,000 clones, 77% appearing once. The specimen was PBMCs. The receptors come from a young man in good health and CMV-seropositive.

CDR3 loop: CAKDRGHYEQYF. The CDR3 DNA reads as TGCGCCAAGGACAGGGGGCACTACGAGCAGTACTTC. This sequence joins TRBV10-1 and TRBJ2-7; TRBD1 matches at 11 bases. The germline V gene has CDR1 WNHNN and CDR2 SYGVQD (reference sequence). The CDR3 spans 12 residues. V shed 10 bases and J 3 bases; nucleotides not matched to a gene: 2.

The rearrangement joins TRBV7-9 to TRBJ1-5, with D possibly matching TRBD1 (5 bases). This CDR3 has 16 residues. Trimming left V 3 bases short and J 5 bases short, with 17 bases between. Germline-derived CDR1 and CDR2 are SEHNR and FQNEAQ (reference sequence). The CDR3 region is CASSFGSGPSDQPQHF. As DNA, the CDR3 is TGTGCCAGCAGCTTCGGGTCAGGGCCTTCGGATCAGCCCCAGCATTTT. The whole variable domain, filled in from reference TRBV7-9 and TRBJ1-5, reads DTGVSQNPRHKITKRGQNVTFRCDPISEHNRLYWYRQTLGQGPEFLTYFQNEAQLEKSRLLSDRFSAERPKGSFSTLEIQRTEQGDSAMYLCASSFGSGPSDQPQHFGDGTRLSIL.